This T cell receptor (beta chain) appears in the sequencing data of a study of blood T cell repertoires in COVID-19. Whole-study context: T cells, B-cell-depleted T cells, or PBMCs supplied cDNA or gDNA.

This clone appeared once. Trimming pared 5 bases from V and 3 bases from J, leaving 10 bases between. Per germline, CDR1 SGHAT and CDR2 FQDESV (reference sequence). This CDR3 is built from 13 residues. Produced via immunoSEQ multiplex PCR; TCRdb's table is partial and in-frame only. The repertoire holds nearly 200,000 clones, with about 86% as singletons. Participants' reported clinical history set cohort assignment. Before being deemed recovered, Cohort 3 donors had two negative PCRs, clearance, or symptom resolution. The chain carries TRBV11-1 and TRBJ1-1; D gene uncertain. Input material: PBMCs or T cells enriched from blood (not recorded which). This receptor was obtained from a middle-aged man who had recovered from COVID-19. CDR3 protein: CASSPGWDTEAFF. CDR3 nucleotide sequence: TGTGCCAGCAGCCCGGGATGGGACACTGAAGCTTTCTTT. Variable domain in full (rest from reference TRBV11-1 and TRBJ1-1): EAEVAQSPRYKITEKSQAVAFWCDPISGHATLYWYRQILGQGPELLVQFQDESVVDDSQLPKDRFSAERLKGVDSTLKIQPAELGDSAMYLCASSPGWDTEAFFGQGTRLTVV.